The next 4 T cell receptor beta chains were all read from a single sample in a study of cytomegalovirus exposure and HLA in healthy donors. It was with 60 Vbeta and 13 Jbeta primers that the PCR ran. The data were produced by immunoSEQ multiplex PCR, yet TCRdb's version contains in-frame clones alone and is incomplete. Of 85,000 to 100,000 clones listed, approximately 80% are singletons. Sequencing was carried out using PBMCs. These receptor sequences come from a man aged 35-49 years in good health and CMV-seronegative.

Only a few counts were recorded for this clone. The genes are TRBV9 and TRBJ1-1; D might be TRBD1 (5 bases). The germline V and J ends were trimmed by 4 bases and 4 bases, with 20 bases remaining between them. This CDR3 contains 16 residues. Germline CDR1 SGDLS, CDR2 YYNGEE. CDR3 sequence: CASSSSVGGEGTEAFF. DNA for the CDR3: TGTGCCAGCAGCTCATCGGTCGGGGGGGAGGGCACTGAAGCTTTCTTT.

The chain has TRBV7-9 and TRBJ2-5; unclear D gene. This CDR3 is 11 amino acids long. Trimming cost V 5 bases and J 5 bases, with 6 bases left between them. The germline gives CDR1 SEHNR, CDR2 FQNEAQ (reference sequence). CDR3 DNA sequence: TGTGCCAGCAGCGTCTCTGAGACCCAGTACTTC. It specifies CASSVSETQYF.

The CDR3 here is CASSLQGGANVLTF. CDR3 nucleotide sequence: TGTGCCAGCAGTCTACAGGGAGGGGCCAACGTCCTGACTTTC. The chain is built from TRBV6-4 and TRBJ2-6; tentative D call: TRBD1 (6 bases). V lost 5 bases and J lost 4, with 9 bases in between. The CDR3 has 14 amino acids. Germline V lookup: CDR1 MRHNA, CDR2 SNTAGT.

This clone showed up just a few times. This chain uses TRBV29-1 with TRBJ2-3; 8 bases fit TRBD1. This CDR3 is built from 13 residues. Germline lookup yields CDR1 SQVTM and CDR2 ANQGSEA. The chain's CDR3 is CSHQGARTDTQYF. In DNA, the CDR3 is TGCAGTCACCAGGGGGCCCGCACAGATACGCAGTATTTT.